The source of this T cell receptor (beta chain) is a study of CD8 T cells in ankylosing spondylitis. Study-wide findings and caveats: Before this, some motif variants had been reported in reactive arthritis synovial fluid and blood. Eight highly homologous variants made up a TCR beta motif, and this motif appeared characteristic of ankylosing spondylitis blood.

Each TCR beta library was made by quantitative 5'-RACE that incorporated molecular barcodes. TCRdb re-called the 5' RACE reads through MiXCR, storing one row per CDR3 protein. The sample includes some 700,000 distinct CDR3 sequences, 15% to 20% of them seen just once. Germline lookup yields CDR1 ENHRY and CDR2 SYGVKD. V lost 0 bases to trimming and J lost 4 bases, with 9 bases between them. The CDR3 loop spans 14 amino acids. This clonotype was recorded a few times. Its antigen is still unknown. Sequenced input: blood, either unsorted or a sorted T cell fraction (not recorded which). The chain is built from TRBV10-3 and TRBJ1-1, with a weak D call TRBD1 (5 bases). The sequence derives from a male donor with ankylosing spondylitis. CDR3 residues: CAISESGDGTEAFF. For the CDR3, the DNA is TGTGCCATCAGTGAGTCGGGGGACGGCACTGAAGCTTTCTTT.